One sample yielded the 28 T cell receptor beta chains listed below, sequenced in a study of immune reconstitution after stem cell transplant in scleroderma. TCRdb passed the RT-PCR reads through MiXCR, listing each CDR3 protein once. Here the sample spans under 5,000 distinct CDR3 sequences, approximately 8.5% being singletons. The specimen was collected before or after autologous hematopoietic stem cell transplantation (not recorded which). Source of these receptors: a male donor with systemic sclerosis.

By proportion, this clonotype is medium-sized. The chain has TRBV2 and TRBJ2-1; D possibly corresponds to TRBD2 (6 bases). Looked up from germline, CDR1 is SNHLY and CDR2 is FYNNEI. V was cut by 6 bases and J by 10 bases, with 16 bases left in between. The CDR3 spans 13 residues. CDR3: CASSPSGAGEQFF. DNA of the CDR3: TGTGCCAGCAGCCCCAGTGGGGCGGGGGAGCAGTTCTTC.

This chain links TRBV30 with TRBJ2-3, with D uncertain. The V and J ends lost 3 bases and 1 base respectively, with 8 bases between them. CDR1 is GTSNPN and CDR2 is SVGIG in the germline V gene (reference sequence). CDR3 length equals 13 residues. The CDR3 bases are TGTGCCTGGAGGTCGTACGGCACAGATACGCAGTATTTT. Translated, it gives CAWRSYGTDTQYF.

This clonotype is large by share. The chain joins TRBV23-1 to TRBJ2-2; no clear D. TRBV23-1 is an ORF for which the function is uncertain. V lost 0 bases, J lost 5 bases, and 13 bases lay in between. The CDR3 loop spans 16 amino acids. CDR3 amino acids: CASSQSPRTRTGELFF. DNA for the CDR3: TGCGCCAGCAGTCAATCCCCCCGGACGAGAACCGGGGAGCTGTTTTTT.

This clonotype rates as medium-sized. V usage is TRBV29-1 and J usage is TRBJ2-7; D ambiguous. Germline loops: CDR1 SQVTM, CDR2 ANQGSEA. Trimming took off 7 bases at V and 0 bases at J, with 7 bases between the two ends. This CDR3 comprises 11 residues. For the CDR3, the DNA is TGCAGCGCTACGGACTCCTACGAGCAGTACTTC. Translating gives CSATDSYEQYF.

The chain joins TRBV10-3 to TRBJ2-1, with 11 bases identical to TRBD2. The CDR3 has 15 amino acids. The junction had 12 bases not matched to a gene; V was cut back by 10 bases and J by 7 bases. The V gene's germline CDR1 is ENHRY and CDR2 SYGVKD. CDR3 DNA: TGTGCCACCACCGATGGACTAGCGGGTACGAATGAGCAGTTCTTC. This translates into CATTDGLAGTNEQFF.

This clonotype came up a few times. The rearrangement joins TRBV5-6 to TRBJ2-3; D not resolved. The CDR3 covers 14 residues. Germline loops: CDR1 SGHDT, CDR2 YYEEEE. V shed 3 bases and J shed 0 bases, with 8 bases lying between them. The CDR3 is CASSSGPSTDTQYF. CDR3 nucleotides: TGTGCCAGCAGCTCGGGCCCGAGCACAGATACGCAGTATTTT.

A few counts support this clonotype. The V call is TRBV5-1, the J call TRBJ2-3; 10 bases match TRBD1. The CDR3 covers 15 residues. CDR1 is SGHRS, CDR2 YFSETQ, per germline. Trimming cost V 4 bases and J 1 base; bases outside gene matches: 3. In nucleotides, the CDR3 is TGCGCCAGCAGCCCCGGGACAGGGGGCACAGATACGCAGTATTTT. Amino acid sequence: CASSPGTGGTDTQYF.

Only a few counts were recorded for this clonotype. V and J are TRBV2 and TRBJ2-1, with TRBD2 identical over 8 bases. In germline, CDR1 is SNHLY, CDR2 FYNNEI. The CDR3 spans 14 residues. The V gene end was trimmed by 6 bases and the J gene end by 4 bases; junction bases not matched to a gene: 5. The CDR3 DNA sequence: TGTGCCAGCAGGGGGTCTAGCGGGTACAATGAGCAGTTCTTC. Its translation: CASRGSSGYNEQFF.

The V gene is TRBV7-9, the J gene TRBJ2-3; D possibly uses TRBD1 or TRBD2 (5 bases each). The CDR3 consists of 14 residues. V was shortened by 7 bases and J by 5 bases, with 16 bases between the two germline ends. CDR1 SEHNR and CDR2 FQNEAQ come from the germline V gene (reference sequence). In nucleotides, the CDR3 is TGTGCCAGCAAGGGACCCCAGTTGAGAGATACGCAGTATTTT. It yields the protein CASKGPQLRDTQYF.

This rearrangement joins TRBV20-1 to TRBJ2-1; 10 bases line up with TRBD2. Germline V gives CDR1 DFQATT, CDR2 SNEGSKA (reference sequence). V lost 4 bases, J lost 4 bases, and 7 bases stayed unmatched. The CDR3 has 15 residues. CDR3 protein: CSAKRRTSGYNEQFF. The DNA of the CDR3 is TGCAGTGCTAAACGACGGACTAGCGGTTACAATGAGCAGTTCTTC.

This clonotype is medium-sized by share. This chain uses TRBV7-2 with TRBJ2-1, with a tentative D call TRBD2 (5 bases). V was shortened by 5 bases and J by 6 bases, with 11 bases between the two germline ends. Germline CDR1 SGHTA, CDR2 FQGNSA. The CDR3 has 13 amino acids. CDR3 coding DNA: TGTGCCAGCAGCCATACTAGTATCAATGAGCAGTTCTTC. Translating gives CASSHTSINEQFF.

By sample fraction, this clonotype is large. This sequence joins TRBV4-1 and TRBJ2-3; 8 bases map to TRBD2. The germline gives CDR1 MGHRA, CDR2 YSYEKL. This CDR3 is 18 amino acids long. The junction had 12 bases not matched to a gene; V was cut back by 0 bases and J by 4 bases. The CDR3, as DNA: TGCGCCAGCAGCCAAGAGGGACGAGCGGGAGAGGGCGCAGATACGCAGTATTTT. It translates to CASSQEGRAGEGADTQYF.

This clonotype was observed a handful of times. The J gene is TRBJ2-1, the V gene TRBV20-1; the D gene is possibly TRBD1 (7 bases). The CDR3 has 15 residues. Germline values: CDR1 DFQATT, CDR2 SNEGSKA (reference sequence). V lost 5 bases to trimming and J lost 6 bases, with 20 bases between them. The CDR3 spells CSAPPQGGVLNEQFF. CDR3 nucleotides: TGCAGTGCTCCCCCCCAGGGGGGCGTCCTCAATGAGCAGTTCTTC.

By sample fraction, this clonotype is medium-sized. V usage is TRBV5-1 and J usage is TRBJ1-1, with 9 bases that match TRBD1. This CDR3 region has 14 residues. The ends lost 4 bases at V and 7 bases at J; junction bases unmatched: 8. Germline lookup yields CDR1 SGHRS and CDR2 YFSETQ. The CDR3 nucleotides read TGCGCCAGCAGCGTGGGACAGGGTTACGGTGAAGCTTTCTTT. It encodes CASSVGQGYGEAFF.

This clonotype rates as medium-sized. This chain links TRBV20-1 with TRBJ2-1; 7 nucleotides align to TRBD2. Per germline, CDR1 DFQATT and CDR2 SNEGSKA (reference sequence). The V and J ends lost 5 bases and 6 bases, in that order; junction bases with no gene match: 10. The CDR3 spans 14 residues. This CDR3 is CSAPRTSGANEQFF. The CDR3 DNA sequence: TGCAGTGCTCCTAGGACTAGTGGGGCCAATGAGCAGTTCTTC.

By sample fraction, this clonotype is medium-sized. The chain uses TRBV5-1 and TRBJ1-1, with 7 bases that match TRBD1. The V and J ends lost 4 bases and 1 base, in that order; junction bases with no gene match: 4. CDR1 is SGHRS and CDR2 is YFSETQ in the germline V gene. The length of the CDR3 is 14 residues. Here the CDR3 reads CASSLWTGNTEAFF. CDR3 in DNA: TGCGCCAGCAGCCTCTGGACAGGGAACACTGAAGCTTTCTTT. Complete variable domain (other parts from reference TRBV5-1 and TRBJ1-1): KAGVTQTPRYLIKTRGQQVTLSCSPISGHRSVSWYQQTPGQGLQFLFEYFSETQRNKGNFPGRFSGRQFSNSRSEMNVSTLELGDSALYLCASSLWTGNTEAFFGQGTRLTVV.

The chain links TRBV27 to TRBJ2-7; 8 bases are a match to TRBD1. From germline, CDR1 is MNHEY and CDR2 SMNVEV (reference sequence). V lost 5 bases and J lost 0; bases outside the gene matches: 3. The CDR3 runs to 14 residues. The CDR3 DNA reads TGTGCCAGCAGTATAGGGACAGGCTCCTACGAGCAGTACTTC. Residues: CASSIGTGSYEQYF.

In this sample, this clonotype is medium-sized (0.01 to 0.1%). The CDR3 sequence: CASSLDGNLNSPLHF. The CDR3 coding sequence is TGTGCCAGCAGTCTGGACGGAAACCTTAATTCACCCCTCCACTTT. This chain joins TRBV6-5 and TRBJ1-6; D not certain. There are 15 residues in the CDR3. Germline CDR1 and CDR2: MNHEY and SVGAGI. V was clipped by 5 bases and J by 6 bases, with 14 bases between them.

This clonotype was counted between two and nine times. The chain joins TRBV6-1 to TRBJ2-5; no definite D call. Germline assignment: CDR1 MNHNS and CDR2 SASEGT. The V end lost 4 bases, the J end lost 5 bases, and 11 bases lay between the germline ends. The CDR3 runs 13 residues. In DNA form, the CDR3 reads TGTGCCAGCAGTGGCGAACCCGCGGAGACCCAGTACTTC. Amino acid sequence: CASSGEPAETQYF.

This clonotype was counted only a few times. The V and J genes are TRBV7-6 and TRBJ2-3; D not certain. Between the trimmed V and J ends, which lost 3 bases and 0 bases, there was a span of 13 bases. The CDR3 loop spans 16 amino acids. Germline V gene lookup returns CDR1 SGHVS and CDR2 FNYEAQ. In DNA form, the CDR3 reads TGTGCCAGCAGCTTTGGTGGCAAGGCTAGCACAGATACGCAGTATTTT. Protein: CASSFGGKASTDTQYF.

This clonotype was found a few times. The chain couples TRBV11-2 to TRBJ2-1; TRBD2 agrees at 7 bases. V lost 0 bases, J lost 10 bases, and 3 bases stayed unmatched. CDR1 and CDR2 from the germline V gene are SGHAT and FQNNGV. There are 13 residues in the CDR3. The CDR3 nucleotides are TGTGCCAGCAGCTTAGAGAACGGGGGGGAGCAGTTCTTC. It is translated as CASSLENGGEQFF.

This clonotype has just a few counts. This chain links TRBV5-7 with TRBJ2-6; D is undetermined. TRBV5-7 is an ORF; its function is uncertain. This CDR3 contains 17 residues. V was clipped by 1 base and J by 0 bases, with 11 bases between them. CDR3 loop: CASSLKAGNSGANVLTF. Written as DNA, the CDR3 is TGTGCCAGCAGCTTGAAAGCAGGAAACTCTGGGGCCAACGTCCTGACTTTC.

This clonotype was observed a few times. The V gene is TRBV9, the J gene TRBJ2-6; D ambiguous. The CDR3 runs to 18 residues. V was clipped by 0 bases and J by 0 bases, with 13 bases between them. Germline CDR1 SGDLS, CDR2 YYNGEE. The CDR3 sequence: CASSVGPGRFSGANVLTF. In nucleotides, the CDR3 is TGTGCCAGCAGCGTAGGTCCGGGTAGATTCTCTGGGGCCAACGTCCTGACTTTC.

CDR3 sequence (DNA): TGTGCCATCAGTGGGGACAGGGGGCGCGGGAATGAGCAGTTCTTC. Protein sequence: CAISGDRGRGNEQFF. This chain links TRBV10-3 with TRBJ2-1, with TRBD1 identical over 12 bases. The V gene end was trimmed by 4 bases and the J gene end by 7 bases; junction bases not matched to a gene: 5. Per the germline V gene, CDR1 is ENHRY and CDR2 is SYGVKD. The CDR3 loop spans 15 amino acids.

By share, this clonotype counts as medium-sized. This chain uses TRBV2 with TRBJ2-5, with a possible D match to TRBD2 (5 bases). V gave up 4 bases and J gave up 9 bases, with 21 bases separating them. Germline V gives CDR1 SNHLY, CDR2 FYNNEI. This CDR3 region has 15 residues. The chain's CDR3 is CASSVRAHPEGSQYF. DNA of the CDR3: TGTGCCAGCAGTGTTCGGGCCCACCCAGAGGGTTCCCAGTACTTC.

This clonotype was counted only a few times. This chain links TRBV7-2 with TRBJ1-1; possibly TRBD1 for D (6 bases). V was clipped by 1 base and J by 10 bases, with 16 bases between them. This CDR3 region has 14 residues. Germline loops: CDR1 SGHTA, CDR2 FQGNSA. The CDR3 here is CASSLEPQGRRAFF. CDR3 DNA: TGTGCCAGCAGCTTAGAACCCCAGGGGCGCAGAGCTTTCTTT.

This clonotype has only a few counts. This CDR3 is CASSSMAGSSYNSPLHF. DNA for the CDR3: TGTGCCAGCAGCTCTATGGCCGGGAGCTCCTATAATTCACCCCTCCACTTT. The chain employs TRBV7-2 and TRBJ1-6; D ambiguous. The length of the CDR3 is 17 residues. Germline loops: CDR1 SGHTA, CDR2 FQGNSA. V was pared by 4 bases and J by 0 bases, with 13 bases between.

The J gene is TRBJ1-4, the V gene TRBV15; 7 bases are shared with TRBD1. Per germline, CDR1 LNHNV and CDR2 YYDKDF (reference sequence). The CDR3 totals 13 residues. The V and J ends lost 6 bases and 8 bases, in that order; junction bases with no gene match: 6. The CDR3 DNA reads as TGTGCCACCAGGAACAGGGGAGGAGAAAAACTGTTTTTT. It specifies CATRNRGGEKLFF.